This T cell receptor (beta chain) was found in a study of shared clonotypes between healthy human individuals (dated by TCRdb to 2019 to 2021). General notes on the study: Three men and a couple of women, aged 18 to 49 years, made up the cohort. Per donor, three plates each were used for CD4 naive and CD4 memory, two for CD8 naive, and one for CD8 memory. To estimate repertoire size and how much clonotype sharing occurs between individuals, the study deeply sequenced the blood TCR repertoires of about five healthy adults. To increase sequencing depth and limit assay-specific biases, different laboratories used diverse techniques to prepare libraries and sequence TCR repertoires. Each donor's leukapheresis produced roughly between roughly 0.85 and 9.5 billion PBMCs.

CD8 naive samples were obtained by positive selection for CCR7 among CD45RO-negative cells, yielding a CD45RA+CCR7+ population from which TemRA cells were excluded. The donors were healthy, HIV-negative adults who had no recently reported acute infections or vaccinations. Every donor was a Caucasian adult residing in Nashville, Tennessee, USA. Blood was collected by leukapheresis, and PBMCs were isolated by Ficoll-Histopaque density gradient centrifugation and then cryopreserved in liquid nitrogen vapor phase. Purity and quantity of every magnetically sorted T cell population were checked by analytical flow cytometry. From each sorted fraction, genomic DNA was isolated and quantified by UV absorbance on a Nanodrop 2000c. There are 16 amino acids in the CDR3, from cysteine to phenylalanine inclusive. CDR3 DNA only is kept here, 48 bases in frame from base 1. Trimming takes 3 bases from V and 5 bases from J, and the germline ends sit 16 bases apart. Per the germline V gene, MNHEY is the CDR1 and SVGAGI is the CDR2.

Beyond this particular receptor, the publication reports: Naive subsets generally had larger estimated clonotype richness than memory subsets did. Because the study included a small number of donors, the genetic and exposure-history diversity represented was limited. Only blood was sampled, and tissue TCR repertoires likely differ from those in blood. Rarefaction of sorted-subset datasets indicated incomplete sequencing despite the large sequencing depth. When a few donors were compared, the shared fraction of clonotypes was roughly 4.8% for naive CD4, 3.5% to 4% for naive CD8, roughly 2.5% for memory CD4, and around 0.37% for memory CD8. Compared with non-shared clonotypes, clonotypes shared by all four sorted-subset donors had higher generation probabilities. Based on pairwise subsampling, the degree of clonotype sharing among donors was expected to be affected by sequencing depth.

Using the deep immunoSEQ assay, multiplex PCR amplified TCR CDR3 regions from genomic DNA. Extracted genomic DNA from each cell subset was spread evenly across all wells of several immunoSEQ 96-well plates, with each plate serving as a replicate. For sorted subsets, around 0.2 ug of genomic DNA, equivalent to 25,000 to 35,000 T cell genomes, went into each replicate PCR. Purified libraries were quantified with a Qubit 3.0 fluorometer, sized on a Bioanalyzer 2100, and re-quantified with the KAPA Library Quantification kit. A separate single-read 150-cycle Illumina NextSeq 550 flow cell was used to sequence each immunoSEQ 96-well plate. The authors' analysis ran thus. Because only junctional sequences without quality scores were contained in the immunoSEQ output, filtering matching that applied to full-length reads could not be performed. To assign V/J genes and CDR3, sequences were annotated using PyIR, a Python wrapper for IgBLAST v1.9, with IMGT germline references. Reads with weak V/J assignments (E-value above 1e-6), missing CDR3, stop codons, out-of-frame junctions, or ambiguous translated residues were removed. A V3J clonotype was defined by an identical inferred V gene, J gene, and CDR3 amino acid sequence. To compute the percentage overlap between repertoires, the number of shared unique clonotypes was divided by the size of the smaller repertoire. Richness of each repertoire was evaluated using RTK rarefaction, the Chao1 estimator, and Recon v2.1 estimates of unobserved clonotypes. Generation probabilities for all TCRbeta clonotypes obtained by the gDNA method from several donors were computed using OLGA. TCRdb stores this immuneACCESS table with in-frame sequences only. Part of the clones is absent; in the studies checked, under half of the shortfall reflects unresolved V genes, and no reason is known for the rest. V and J calls and clone size follow that table, whereas D and trimming were derived from the DNA. This sample holds approximately 2,000,000 clones; 90% to 95% were observed only once. The ten largest clonotypes hold approximately 1.7% of the sample.

With regard to this clone: Its antigen is currently not known. Qualities for individual bases were not recorded, and no much larger clone is one base off.

Sequencing input: naive CD8+ T cells from PBMCs. This specimen's cell subset or site label, per the study, means: CD45RA+CCR7+. This receptor was taken from a man aged 18 to 29 in good health. Some clones in this sample may be carry-over from other donors' samples. This chain is built from TRBV6-5 and TRBJ2-2; the D gene assignment is ambiguous. The CDR3 sequence is CASSYSFPPATGELFF. The nucleotide sequence is TGTGCCAGCAGTTATTCTTTCCCCCCTGCGACCGGGGAGCTGTTTTTT.